One sample yielded the 15 T cell receptor beta chains listed below, sequenced in a study of cytomegalovirus exposure and HLA in healthy donors. Using immunoSEQ multiplex PCR, the repertoire was profiled, and TCRdb retains in-frame clones only, with some absent. The repertoire holds around 150,000 clones, with more than 75% as singletons. What was sequenced was PBMCs. These receptors were taken from a man aged 18 to 29 in good health and CMV-seronegative.

This clone was recorded once. CDR3 nucleotides: TGTGCCAGCAGTGAACTCCGGAGGACAGGGGGCACAGATACGCAGTATTTT. Translating gives CASSELRRTGGTDTQYF. The chain carries TRBV6-1 and TRBJ2-3, with TRBD1 matching over 9 bases. This CDR3 spans 17 amino acids. J gave up 1 base and V 2 bases, and 7 bases lay outside the gene matches. The germline V gene encodes CDR1 MNHNS and CDR2 SASEGT.

The table lists this clone with a count of one. This chain connects TRBV29-1 to TRBJ2-4, with a possible D match to TRBD1 (7 bases). CDR1 and CDR2 from the germline V gene are SQVTM and ANQGSEA. The CDR3 extends over 17 amino acids. V shed 5 bases and J shed 4 bases, with 24 bases lying between them. The CDR3 nucleotides are TGCAGCGTTTCCCGGGGGCCCCAGGGGGTGGGTAAAAACATTCAGTACTTC. Amino acid sequence: CSVSRGPQGVGKNIQYF.

This clone turned up a few times. The chain carries TRBV6-1 and TRBJ1-3; D call uncertain. CDR1 is MNHNS and CDR2 is SASEGT in the germline V gene. V was pared by 3 bases and J by 4 bases, with 10 bases between. CDR3 length equals 14 residues. This CDR3 is CASSDVRSGNTIYF. The DNA of the CDR3 is TGTGCCAGCAGTGATGTTAGATCGGGAAACACCATATATTTT.

The chain joins TRBV2 to TRBJ2-5, with 7 bases aligning to TRBD1. With V trimmed by 4 bases and J by 3 bases, 2 bases remained unmatched. This CDR3 comprises 13 residues. Germline values: CDR1 SNHLY, CDR2 FYNNEI. CDR3 DNA sequence: TGTGCCAGCAGTGTAGACAGGGAAGAGACCCAGTACTTC. This codes for CASSVDREETQYF.

This clone was detected only a few times. This chain links TRBV5-5 with TRBJ2-7; 7 bases are a match to TRBD1. The CDR3 covers 14 residues. Per germline, CDR1 SGHKS and CDR2 YYEKEE (reference sequence). V was pared by 0 bases and J by 3 bases, with 3 bases of the junction left unmatched. CDR3 DNA sequence: TGTGCCAGCAGCTTGGGACAGGGCAACTACGAGCAGTACGTC. Its translation is CASSLGQGNYEQYV.

This chain uses TRBV4-2 with TRBJ2-1, with 7 nucleotides matching TRBD2. The CDR3 runs 16 residues. From germline, CDR1 is LGHNA and CDR2 YNFKEQ. V gave up 0 bases and J gave up 5 bases; unmatched junction bases: 7. CDR3 sequence reads: CASSQDLLATNNEQFF. DNA for the CDR3: TGTGCCAGCAGCCAAGATCTACTAGCGACCAACAATGAGCAGTTCTTC.

The rearrangement uses TRBV18 and TRBJ1-5; D may be TRBD1 (5 bases). Germline V gene lookup returns CDR1 KGHSH and CDR2 LQKENI. V was trimmed by 4 bases and J by 2 bases, leaving 15 bases between them. CDR3 length equals 16 residues. The CDR3 reads CASSQSSGSGNQPQHF. The CDR3 nucleotides read TGTGCCAGCTCACAATCGTCAGGGTCGGGCAATCAGCCCCAGCATTTT.

The chain couples TRBV28 to TRBJ1-1; 12 bases are a match to TRBD1. Per germline, CDR1 MDHEN and CDR2 SYDVKM. The junction had 16 bases not matched to a gene; V was cut back by 11 bases and J by 6 bases. The CDR3 length is 16 residues. For the CDR3, the DNA is TGTGCCTGCCCCCCGGGACAGGGGGCGATTTGGTCTGAAGCTTTCTTT. Translation: CACPPGQGAIWSEAFF.

This sequence joins TRBV11-1 and TRBJ2-7; D may be TRBD2 (6 bases). This CDR3 comprises 15 residues. V dropped 1 base and J dropped 5 bases, with 15 bases sitting between them. In germline, CDR1 is SGHAT, CDR2 FQDESV (reference sequence). This CDR3 reads CASSLDSGLPHEQYF. The CDR3 DNA follows: TGTGCCAGCAGCTTAGATTCGGGACTCCCCCACGAGCAGTACTTC.

The CDR3 is CASSLSGRVNQPQHF. The CDR3 region has the DNA TGTGCCAGCAGTTTATCGGGCAGGGTCAATCAGCCCCAGCATTTT. The chain joins TRBV27 to TRBJ1-5; maybe TRBD1 (5 bases). The germline gives CDR1 MNHEY, CDR2 SMNVEV (reference sequence). V gave up 0 bases and J gave up 3 bases, with 9 bases separating them. The CDR3 sequence is 15 residues long.

CDR3 DNA sequence: TGTGCCAGTAGTATTTATGAGGGAGCGAGCAATCAGCCCCAGCATTTT. Encoded protein: CASSIYEGASNQPQHF. The V and J genes are TRBV19 and TRBJ1-5, with no clear D. Between the trimmed V and J ends, which lost 3 bases and 1 base, there was a span of 13 bases. Germline CDR1 and CDR2: LNHDA and SQIVND (reference sequence). This CDR3 comprises 16 residues.

The chain is built from TRBV11-2 and TRBJ1-5; D is ambiguous. Trimming left V 0 bases short and J 0 bases short, with 6 bases between. This CDR3 has 15 amino acids. Germline lookup yields CDR1 SGHAT and CDR2 FQNNGV. As DNA, the CDR3 is TGTGCCAGCAGCTTAGAGGTCGGTAGCAATCAGCCCCAGCATTTT. Translating it yields CASSLEVGSNQPQHF.

V is TRBV7-9 and J is TRBJ1-2; 7 bases line up with TRBD1. V trimming: 5 bases; J trimming: 7 bases; junction bases outside the gene matches: 10. The CDR3 totals 14 residues. Germline V gives CDR1 SEHNR, CDR2 FQNEAQ (reference sequence). CDR3 DNA sequence: TGTGCCAGCAGCCCCGGGAGGGGGCCCGTTGGCTACACCTTC. Protein: CASSPGRGPVGYTF.

The rearrangement links TRBV27 to TRBJ2-1; D possibly corresponds to TRBD2 (5 bases). The germline gives CDR1 MNHEY, CDR2 SMNVEV (reference sequence). The CDR3 is 16 residues long. V was trimmed by 3 bases and J by 9 bases, leaving 21 bases between them. This CDR3 reads CASSFSSLGDAGEQFF. CDR3 coding DNA: TGTGCCAGCAGTTTCTCGTCCTTGGGAGACGCAGGTGAGCAGTTCTTC.

The V and J genes are TRBV19 and TRBJ2-5; D is uncertain. CDR3 size: 13 residues. The V and J ends lost 6 bases and 4 bases respectively, with 12 bases between them. The germline V gene has CDR1 LNHDA and CDR2 SQIVND (reference sequence). The CDR3 nucleotides read TGTGCCAGTAGGACCCCACCGGGAGAGACCCAGTACTTC. Translating it yields CASRTPPGETQYF.